These 28 T cell receptor beta chains originate from one sample sequenced in a study of OX40 agonist ivuxolimab in advanced cancers. Profiled with immunoSEQ multiplex PCR; TCRdb holds only in-frame clones, not every one. The table shows several thousand clones, with roughly 70% occurring only once. The material sequenced was CD4+ or CD8+ T cells sorted from blood, taken in a trial of the OX40 agonist ivuxolimab. The receptors derive from an adult with an advanced solid tumor such as melanoma, head and neck, liver or kidney cancer.

The rearrangement links TRBV9 to TRBJ2-3; 10 nucleotides match TRBD2. CDR1 and CDR2 from the germline V gene are SGDLS and YYNGEE. The CDR3 contains 17 residues. J was trimmed by 1 base and V by 2 bases; bases with no gene match: 7. CDR3 amino acids: CASSVEREGGGTDTQYF. CDR3 bases: TGTGCCAGCAGCGTGGAGCGGGAGGGTGGGGGCACAGATACGCAGTATTTT.

This clone was picked up one time. The chain joins TRBV5-6 to TRBJ2-1, with D maybe TRBD2 (5 bases). Trimming cost V 0 bases and J 0 bases, with 19 bases left between them. Germline values: CDR1 SGHDT, CDR2 YYEEEE. The length of the CDR3 is 19 residues. The CDR3 spells CASSLAEGLRLSSYNEQFF. Written as DNA, the CDR3 is TGTGCCAGCAGCTTGGCCGAGGGCCTCAGGTTAAGCTCCTACAATGAGCAGTTCTTC.

This chain links TRBV21-1 with TRBJ2-1; TRBD1, the table's D call, was not compared with the DNA. TRBV21-1 is a recognized pseudogene. The CDR3 is 15 amino acids. CDR3 in DNA: TGTGCCAGTACGACGGGACAAACGACCTACAATGAGCAGTTCTTC. This encodes CASTTGQTTYNEQFF.

The chain is built from TRBV5-6 and TRBJ2-4; D is ambiguous. The CDR3 totals 12 residues. Germline-derived CDR1 and CDR2 are SGHDT and YYEEEE. V gave up 0 bases and J gave up 8 bases, with 6 bases separating them. CDR3 DNA: TGTGCCAGCAGCTTGGGAGGAGACATTCAGTACTTC. Protein product: CASSLGGDIQYF.

The chain uses TRBV6-6 and TRBJ2-7; D is uncertain. The CDR3 is made up of 12 amino acids. The germline V and J ends were trimmed by 6 bases and 2 bases, with 8 bases remaining between them. The germline CDR1 and CDR2 sequences are MNHNY and SVGAGI (reference sequence). The CDR3 DNA is TGTGCCAGCAGCCCTTACACCTACGAGCAGTACTTC. It yields the protein CASSPYTYEQYF.

This clone has only a few counts. This chain links TRBV2 with TRBJ1-1, with D possibly matching TRBD1 (5 bases). Germline CDR1 and CDR2: SNHLY and FYNNEI. This CDR3 is built from 10 residues. Trimming took off 5 bases at V and 11 bases at J, with 9 bases between the two ends. CDR3 DNA: TGTGCCAGCAGTTGGAACAGGGCTTTCTTT. Translation: CASSWNRAFF. The entire variable domain, with the rest obtained from reference TRBV2 and TRBJ1-1, is as follows: EPEVTQTPSHQVTQMGQEVILRCVPISNHLYFYWYRQILGQKVEFLVSFYNNEISEKSEIFDDQFSVERPDGSNFTLKIRSTKLEDSAMYFCASSWNRAFFGQGTRLTVV.

The rearrangement links TRBV11-2 to TRBJ2-1; D possibly corresponds to TRBD2 (6 bases). Per the germline V gene, CDR1 is SGHAT and CDR2 is FQNNGV. The CDR3 is 15 amino acids. Trimming removed 1 base at V and 6 bases at J, with 13 bases between. CDR3 amino acids: CASSLGRERFNEQFF. In DNA, the CDR3 is TGTGCCAGCAGCTTAGGTCGGGAGAGGTTCAATGAGCAGTTCTTC.

This chain uses TRBV4-2 with TRBJ1-5; D is unresolved. The CDR3 runs to 15 residues. Germline V gene data show CDR1 as LGHNA and CDR2 as YNFKEQ. V lost 0 bases and J lost 0, with 6 bases in between. CDR3 in amino acids: CASSQDKYSNQPQHF. CDR3 coding DNA: TGTGCCAGCAGCCAAGATAAGTATAGCAATCAGCCCCAGCATTTT.

The chain recombines TRBV12-2 with TRBJ2-7; the D call in the table, TRBD2, was not verified against the DNA. TRBV12-2 is a pseudogene segment. CDR3 length: 13 amino acids. The CDR3 region is CASSSGGAYEQYF. For the CDR3, the DNA is TGTGCCAGCTCTAGCGGGGGGGCCTACGAGCAGTACTTC.

The CDR3 nucleotides read TGTGCCAGCAGTGAAATCGGGTCCCCAGCCTACGAGCAGTACTTC. Translation: CASSEIGSPAYEQYF. The V gene is TRBV2, the J gene TRBJ2-7, with D unresolved. The CDR3 runs 15 residues. Per the germline V gene, CDR1 is SNHLY and CDR2 is FYNNEI. With 2 bases removed from V and 2 bases from J, the gap between germline ends came to 13 bases. The complete variable domain, with remaining parts taken from reference TRBV2 and TRBJ2-7, reads EPEVTQTPSHQVTQMGQEVILRCVPISNHLYFYWYRQILGQKVEFLVSFYNNEISEKSEIFDDQFSVERPDGSNFTLKIRSTKLEDSAMYFCASSEIGSPAYEQYFGPGTRLTVT.

The chain has TRBV6-6 and TRBJ1-1, with unresolved D. The CDR3 loop spans 13 amino acids. Trimming pared 1 base from V and 7 bases from J, leaving 10 bases between. Per germline, CDR1 MNHNY and CDR2 SVGAGI (reference sequence). The CDR3 protein is CASSYLGGLEAFF. CDR3 bases: TGTGCCAGCAGTTACTTGGGAGGGCTTGAAGCTTTCTTT.

As to this clone: The germline gene is not matched at one end of the junction; a read error may be the cause. Other DNA sequences in this specimen translate into the identical CDR3. The V call is TRBV2, the J call TRBJ2-2, with D possibly TRBD2 on 6 matching bases. This CDR3 comprises 19 residues. CDR1 and CDR2 from the germline V gene are SNHLY and FYNNEI. CDR3 coding DNA: TGCGCCAGCAGTGGCCCCCTGGGCGTGCGGGGTGCGAACACCGGGGAGCTGTTTTTT. It specifies CASSGPLGVRGANTGELFF.

CDR3 residues: CASSPSDRGYYSPLHF. The CDR3, as DNA: TGCGCCAGCAGCCCGTCCGACAGGGGTTATTATTCACCCCTCCACTTT. J is TRBJ1-6 and V is TRBV4-3, with 8 bases aligning to TRBD1. The CDR3 extends over 16 amino acids. J gave up 8 bases and V 4 bases, and 10 bases lay outside the gene matches. CDR1 is LGHNA and CDR2 is YSLEER in the germline V gene.

The chain joins TRBV23-1 to TRBJ1-1; D call uncertain. TRBV23-1 is noted as an ORF with a role that remains uncertain. The CDR3 spans 17 residues. V was clipped by 5 bases and J by 0 bases, with 19 bases between them. CDR3 coding DNA: TGCGCCAGCAGTAGACCCGTTCCCCAGTGGGTGAACACTGAAGCTTTCTTT. Its protein is CASSRPVPQWVNTEAFF.

This clone occurred many times. The rearrangement joins TRBV7-2 to TRBJ1-2, with 7 nucleotides matching TRBD1. The CDR3 sequence is 15 residues long. In germline, CDR1 is SGHTA, CDR2 FQGNSA. The J segment lost 2 bases and the V segment lost 1 base, leaving 4 bases of the junction unmatched. CDR3 residues: CASSLGEGGNYGYTF. The CDR3 DNA follows: TGTGCCAGCAGCTTAGGGGAAGGGGGCAACTATGGCTACACCTTC.

Notes on this clone: Distinct nucleotide sequences in the sample also encode this CDR3. The chain joins TRBV2 to TRBJ2-1, with 8 bases aligning to TRBD2. Germline CDR1 and CDR2: SNHLY and FYNNEI. CDR3 length: 17 amino acids. After removal of 3 bases from V and 0 bases from J, the junction contained 7 bases not matched to a gene. The CDR3 region is CASSEWATSVSYNEQFF. DNA for the CDR3: TGTGCCAGCAGTGAGTGGGCGACTAGCGTCTCCTACAATGAGCAGTTCTTC.

The V and J genes are TRBV19 and TRBJ2-2; TRBD1 might be the D (5 bases). Trimming cost V 2 bases and J 1 base, with 11 bases left between them. This CDR3 contains 16 residues. Germline V gene lookup returns CDR1 LNHDA and CDR2 SQIVND (reference sequence). The CDR3 is CASSISWGQNTGELFF. CDR3 nucleotides: TGTGCCAGTAGTATAAGTTGGGGCCAGAACACCGGGGAGCTGTTTTTT.

This chain links TRBV9 with TRBJ2-3; 7 nucleotides agree with TRBD1. Germline V gene lookup returns CDR1 SGDLS and CDR2 YYNGEE. CDR3 length: 16 residues. V shed 2 bases and J 6 bases; nucleotides not matched to a gene: 12. The CDR3 reads CASSVSRDSGSDTQYF. The CDR3 DNA reads as TGTGCCAGCAGCGTTAGCCGGGACAGTGGGAGCGATACGCAGTATTTT.

V gene TRBV13 combines with J gene TRBJ2-2, with 8 bases identical to TRBD1. After removal of 6 bases from V and 4 bases from J, the junction contained 13 bases not matched to a gene. The CDR3 is 17 amino acids. Germline V CDR1 and CDR2: PRHDT, FYEKMQ (reference sequence). This CDR3 reads CASSSNRQGIGTGELFF. In nucleotides, the CDR3 is TGTGCCAGCAGTTCTAACAGACAGGGGATAGGCACCGGGGAGCTGTTTTTT.

The count of this clone is one. The J gene is TRBJ2-3, the V gene TRBV10-3, with 8 bases that match TRBD1. Trimming removed 2 bases from V and 6 bases from J; junction bases left unmatched: 4. Germline V lookup: CDR1 ENHRY, CDR2 SYGVKD. This CDR3 has 14 residues. The CDR3 coding sequence is TGTGCCATCAGTGAGGGACAGGGTGGCGATACGCAGTATTTT. Protein sequence: CAISEGQGGDTQYF.

The chain recombines TRBV7-2 with TRBJ1-3, with D uncertain. This CDR3 comprises 15 residues. V was cut by 10 bases and J by 4 bases, with 20 bases left in between. Per germline, CDR1 SGHTA and CDR2 FQGNSA. The CDR3 DNA reads TGTGCCACCGATATGACCTCAAGTGGGGGAAACACCATATATTTT. Its protein product is CATDMTSSGGNTIYF.

The rearrangement uses TRBV19 and TRBJ2-1; 10 positions agree with TRBD2. There are 15 residues in the CDR3. V trimming: 6 bases; J trimming: 0 bases; junction bases outside the gene matches: 2. From germline, CDR1 is LNHDA and CDR2 SQIVND (reference sequence). The CDR3 sequence: CASSPSGSSYNEQFF. CDR3 in DNA: TGTGCCAGTAGCCCTAGCGGGAGCTCCTACAATGAGCAGTTCTTC.

The chain carries TRBV9 and TRBJ2-1; D may be TRBD2 (6 bases). Per the germline V gene, CDR1 is SGDLS and CDR2 is YYNGEE. Trimming stripped 0 bases from V and 0 bases from J, with 13 bases between. The CDR3 is 17 residues long. The CDR3 region is CASSVVGAGLSYNEQFF. CDR3 coding DNA: TGTGCCAGCAGCGTAGTTGGAGCGGGTCTCTCCTACAATGAGCAGTTCTTC.

In its sample, this clone was seen once. The gene calls are TRBV5-4 and TRBJ1-3; D is undetermined. Germline CDR1 and CDR2: SGHNT and YYREEE (reference sequence). The V gene lost 4 bases and the J gene lost 2 bases, with 10 bases spanning the gap. The CDR3 is made up of 14 amino acids. DNA for the CDR3: TGTGCCAGCAGCGTAATCGAGACTGGAAACACCATATATTTT. Translated, it gives CASSVIETGNTIYF.

The V call is TRBV27, the J call TRBJ2-7; D might be TRBD1 or TRBD2, each matching 5 bases. The CDR3 consists of 13 residues. Trimming removed 3 bases from V and 3 bases from J, with 9 bases in between. Per germline, CDR1 MNHEY and CDR2 SMNVEV (reference sequence). CDR3 bases: TGTGCCAGCAGTTTCGGGACCGACTACGAGCAGTACTTC. Translation: CASSFGTDYEQYF.

The sample holds a few counts of this clone. The chain combines TRBV2 with TRBJ2-1, with 9 bases matching TRBD2. The CDR3 loop spans 13 amino acids. The V segment lost 8 bases and the J segment 8 bases; nucleotides outside the gene matches: 7. Germline loops: CDR1 SNHLY, CDR2 FYNNEI. Here the CDR3 reads CASGAGTSYEQFF. Here the CDR3 DNA reads TGTGCCAGCGGGGCCGGGACTAGCTATGAGCAGTTCTTC.

With respect to this clone: At one end, the junction sequence differs from germline, possibly due to a read error. This chain joins TRBV7-2 and TRBJ2-5; D is ambiguous. CDR1 and CDR2 from the germline V gene are SGHTA and FQGNSA. The CDR3 runs 16 residues. CDR3 loop: CASSQDRNAAQETQYF. In DNA, the CDR3 is TGCGCCAGCAGCCAAGATCGGAACGCCGCCCAGGAGACCCAGTACTTC.

As DNA, the CDR3 is TGTGCCAGCAGCCCCGGAGGAGCGGGAGGTTTCTCCTACGAGCAGTACTTC. Its translation: CASSPGGAGGFSYEQYF. J is TRBJ2-7 and V is TRBV7-2; 9 nucleotides match TRBD2. Germline V gene lookup returns CDR1 SGHTA and CDR2 FQGNSA. Trimming cost V 5 bases and J 0 bases; bases outside gene matches: 11. The CDR3 covers 17 residues.